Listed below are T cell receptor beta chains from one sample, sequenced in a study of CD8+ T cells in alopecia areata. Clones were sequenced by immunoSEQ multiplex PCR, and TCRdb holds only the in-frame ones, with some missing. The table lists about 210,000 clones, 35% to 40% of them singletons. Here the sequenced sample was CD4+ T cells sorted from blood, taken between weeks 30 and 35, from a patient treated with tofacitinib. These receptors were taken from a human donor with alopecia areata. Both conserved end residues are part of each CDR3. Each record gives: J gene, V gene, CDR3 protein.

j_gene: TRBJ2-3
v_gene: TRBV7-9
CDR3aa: CASMFTPTDTQYF

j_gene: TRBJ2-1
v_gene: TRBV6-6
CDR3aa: CASRPLQRNNEQFF

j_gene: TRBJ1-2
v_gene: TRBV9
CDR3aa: CASSPGAGDNYGYTF

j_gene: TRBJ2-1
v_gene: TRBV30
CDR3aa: CAWSGREISYNEQFF

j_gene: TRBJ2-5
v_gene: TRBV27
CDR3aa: CASSLRTGSFVPETQYF

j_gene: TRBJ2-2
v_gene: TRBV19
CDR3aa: CASSTGRTGELFF

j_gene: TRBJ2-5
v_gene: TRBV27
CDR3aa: CASSPIGETQYF

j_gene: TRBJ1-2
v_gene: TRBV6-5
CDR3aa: CASSYGRVGYGYTF

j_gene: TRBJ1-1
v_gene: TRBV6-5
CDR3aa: CASSYPGGTEAFF

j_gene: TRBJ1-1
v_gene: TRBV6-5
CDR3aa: CASSYSLTGRTEAFF

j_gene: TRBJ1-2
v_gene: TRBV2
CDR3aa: CASGQGYGYTF

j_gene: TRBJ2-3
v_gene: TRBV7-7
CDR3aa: CASSPTSGTLNTDTQYF

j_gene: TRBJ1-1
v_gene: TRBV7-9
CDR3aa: CASSLLIQANTEAFF

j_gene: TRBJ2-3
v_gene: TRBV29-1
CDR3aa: CSSIGQVRDTQYF

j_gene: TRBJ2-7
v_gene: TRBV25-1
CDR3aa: CASTTQGGGPYEQYF

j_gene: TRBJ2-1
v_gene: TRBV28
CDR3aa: CASSPGLALYNEQFF

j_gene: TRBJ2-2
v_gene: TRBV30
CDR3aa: CAWNLYGTNTGELFF

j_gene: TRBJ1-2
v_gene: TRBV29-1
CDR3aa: CSLRGLDYGYTF

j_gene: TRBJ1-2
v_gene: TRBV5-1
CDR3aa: CASTKTGGSDGYTF

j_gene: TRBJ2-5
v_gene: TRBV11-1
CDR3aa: CASTMDGYETQYF

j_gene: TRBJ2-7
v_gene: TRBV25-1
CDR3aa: CASSGFPYEQYF

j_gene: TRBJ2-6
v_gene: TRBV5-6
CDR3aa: CASSLVAGANVLTF

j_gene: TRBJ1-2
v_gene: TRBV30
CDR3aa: CAWTPWDGTGSYGYTF

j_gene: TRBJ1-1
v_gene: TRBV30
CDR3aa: CAWSNQGSEAFF

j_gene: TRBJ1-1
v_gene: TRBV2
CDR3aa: CASSEARRGRFVAFF

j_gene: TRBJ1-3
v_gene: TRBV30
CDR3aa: CAWRTGTHGNTIYF

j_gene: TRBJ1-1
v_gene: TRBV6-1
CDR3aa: CASRDTSRGNLEAFF

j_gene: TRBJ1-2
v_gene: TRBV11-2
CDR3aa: CASSEDRYNYGYTF

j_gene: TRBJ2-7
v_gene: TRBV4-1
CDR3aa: CASSQGRGGDYEQYF

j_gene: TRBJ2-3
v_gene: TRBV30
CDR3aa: CAWSGRGVPQYF

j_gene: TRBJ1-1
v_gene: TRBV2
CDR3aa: CASSGNRGAGAFF

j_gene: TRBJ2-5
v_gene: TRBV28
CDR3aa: CASSPPSVETQYF

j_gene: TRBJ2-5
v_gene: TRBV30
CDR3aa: CAWSESVETQYF

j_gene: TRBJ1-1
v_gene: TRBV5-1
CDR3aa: CASSLDSGKDTEAFF

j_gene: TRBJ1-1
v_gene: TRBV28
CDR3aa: CASSPRGVLNTEAFF

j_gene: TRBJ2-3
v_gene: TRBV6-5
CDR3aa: CASSYSRTSLDTQYF

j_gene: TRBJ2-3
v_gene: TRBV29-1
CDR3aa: CSVRGPFADTQYF

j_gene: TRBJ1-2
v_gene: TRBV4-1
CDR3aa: CASSQSDVGGYTF

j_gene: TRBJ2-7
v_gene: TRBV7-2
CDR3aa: CASSLSGQAYEQYF

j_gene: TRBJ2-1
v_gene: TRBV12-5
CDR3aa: CASGLGQGIDNEQFF

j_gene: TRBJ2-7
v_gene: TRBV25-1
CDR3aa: CASSVAGQGAASYEQYF

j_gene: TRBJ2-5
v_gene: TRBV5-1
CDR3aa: CASSSSGQGALETQYF

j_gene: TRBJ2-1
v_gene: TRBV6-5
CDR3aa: CATSRGRNNEQFF

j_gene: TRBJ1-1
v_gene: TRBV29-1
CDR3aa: CSVVSAYETEAFF

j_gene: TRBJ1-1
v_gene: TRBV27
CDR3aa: CASGPTGAGSTEAFF

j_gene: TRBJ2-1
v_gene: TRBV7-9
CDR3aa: CASSLAGTNEQFF

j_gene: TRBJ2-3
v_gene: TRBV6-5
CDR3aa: CATGPRSGTDTQYF

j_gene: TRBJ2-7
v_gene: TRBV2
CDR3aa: CASRIGPWATYEQYF

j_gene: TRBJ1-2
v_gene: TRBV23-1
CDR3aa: CASSQSWTIPSPYTF

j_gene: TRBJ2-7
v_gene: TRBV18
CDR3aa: CASSLQGEQYF

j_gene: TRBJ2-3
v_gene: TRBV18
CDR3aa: CASSPITDTQYF

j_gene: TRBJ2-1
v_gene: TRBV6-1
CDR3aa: CASRFTGTSIEQFF

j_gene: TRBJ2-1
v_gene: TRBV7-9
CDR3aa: CASSSSSGTYNEQFF

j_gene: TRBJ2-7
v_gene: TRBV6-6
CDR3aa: CASSSPSKGIYEQYF

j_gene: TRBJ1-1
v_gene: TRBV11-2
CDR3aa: CASSWGRTEAFF

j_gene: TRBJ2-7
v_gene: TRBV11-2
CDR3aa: CASSLGTDGRQYF